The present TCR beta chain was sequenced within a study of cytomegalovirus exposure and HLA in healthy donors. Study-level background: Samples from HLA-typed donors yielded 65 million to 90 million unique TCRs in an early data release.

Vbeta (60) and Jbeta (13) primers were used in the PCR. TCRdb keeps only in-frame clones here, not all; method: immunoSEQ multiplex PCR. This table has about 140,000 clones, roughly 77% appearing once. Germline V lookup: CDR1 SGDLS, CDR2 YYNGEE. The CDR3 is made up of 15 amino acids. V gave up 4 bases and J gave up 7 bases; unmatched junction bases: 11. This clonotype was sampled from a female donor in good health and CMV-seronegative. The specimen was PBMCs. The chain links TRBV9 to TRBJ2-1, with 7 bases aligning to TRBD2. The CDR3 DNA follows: TGTGCCAGCAGCAAGCTAGGGAGGGTGGGGAATGAGCAGTTCTTC. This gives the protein CASSKLGRVGNEQFF. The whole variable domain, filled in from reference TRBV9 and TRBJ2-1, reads DSGVTQTPKHLITATGQRVTLRCSPRSGDLSVYWYQQSLDQGLQFLIQYYNGEERAKGNILERFSAQQFPDLHSELNLSSLELGDSALYFCASSKLGRVGNEQFFGPGTRLTVL.